The 30 T cell receptor beta chains below all came from one sample that was sequenced in a study of vaccination and CD4 T cells after COVID-19. Treatment reported: roughly 11-day PBMC culture with coronavirus spike peptide pools or control peptides (ViraFEST assay). The study sequenced cultured CD4+ T cell DNA using the Oncomine TCR Beta short-read assay. TCRdb re-derived calls from the PCR reads in MiXCR, one entry per CDR3 protein. The sample lists 20,000 or so distinct CDR3 sequences; around 50% were seen once. These TCRs are of unknown antigen specificity. The sequenced sample was CD4+ T cells from blood, cultured in vitro, obtained before SARS-CoV-2 vaccination. These receptors came from a human donor who had recovered from COVID-19.

The CDR3 DNA sequence: TGCAGCGTTGAAGGACTACCTGGGGCCAACGTCCTGACTTTC. The encoded protein is CSVEGLPGANVLTF. The rearrangement links TRBV29-1 to TRBJ2-6; possible D gene TRBD2, 5 bases. The CDR3 spans 14 residues. Trimming shortened V by 1 base and J by 2 bases, and 6 bases separated the two germline ends. CDR1 and CDR2 (germline): SQVTM, ANQGSEA.

The chain employs TRBV19 and TRBJ2-1, with TRBD2 identical over 11 bases. CDR3 length: 15 residues. The V gene's germline CDR1 is LNHDA and CDR2 SQIVND (reference sequence). The junction had 4 bases not matched to a gene; V was cut back by 5 bases and J by 4 bases. CDR3 DNA: TGTGCCAGTAGTGTGGGGACTAGCGGTTACAATGAGCAGTTCTTC. Residues: CASSVGTSGYNEQFF.

This chain joins TRBV7-6 and TRBJ1-1, with D unclear. The CDR3 has 13 residues. The V end was cut by 4 bases, the J end by 0 bases, with 6 bases between. Germline V gene data show CDR1 as SGHVS and CDR2 as FNYEAQ. The CDR3 DNA is TGTGCCAGCAGCTCCTATATGAACACTGAAGCTTTCTTT. Its protein product is CASSSYMNTEAFF.

The J gene is TRBJ2-5, the V gene TRBV20-1; 7 positions agree with TRBD1. The V and J ends lost 6 bases and 2 bases, in that order; junction bases with no gene match: 12. The CDR3 spans 15 residues. The germline V gene encodes CDR1 DFQATT and CDR2 SNEGSKA (reference sequence). This CDR3 reads CSAEFPGQLQETQYF. CDR3 in DNA: TGCAGTGCCGAGTTCCCGGGACAGTTACAAGAGACCCAGTACTTC.

The chain combines TRBV5-8 with TRBJ1-1; D may be TRBD1 (5 bases). V was cut by 4 bases and J by 14 bases, with 18 bases left in between. Germline V gives CDR1 SGHTS, CDR2 YDEGEE. The CDR3 runs to 12 residues. In DNA form, the CDR3 reads TGTGCCAGCAGCCGAACAAAAAGCGGGGCCTTCTTT. Residues: CASSRTKSGAFF.

The gene calls are TRBV7-9 and TRBJ2-5; either TRBD1 or TRBD2 may supply D (5 bases each). Germline V lookup: CDR1 SEHNR, CDR2 FQNEAQ (reference sequence). The CDR3 has 14 residues. Between the trimmed V and J ends, which lost 4 bases and 5 bases, there was a span of 14 bases. CDR3 nucleotide sequence: TGTGCCAGCAGCTCCCTGGTGGGGGTCGAGACCCAGTACTTC. Translating gives CASSSLVGVETQYF.

J is TRBJ1-6 and V is TRBV2, with D possibly TRBD1 on 5 matching bases. V dropped 7 bases and J dropped 10 bases, with 17 bases sitting between them. The CDR3 spans 14 residues. CDR1 SNHLY and CDR2 FYNNEI come from the germline V gene. For the CDR3, the DNA is TGTGCCAGCAAGCAGGGCACCACGGGGTCACCCCTCCACTTT. The encoded protein is CASKQGTTGSPLHF.

The chain links TRBV20-1 to TRBJ2-7, with D possibly TRBD2 on 5 matching bases. CDR3 length: 12 amino acids. V lost 5 bases and J 4 bases, leaving 12 bases between the germline ends. CDR1 DFQATT and CDR2 SNEGSKA come from the germline V gene (reference sequence). The CDR3 here is CSARGLGYEQYF. CDR3 in DNA: TGCAGTGCTCGAGGACTCGGGTACGAGCAGTACTTC.

The rearrangement links TRBV10-2 to TRBJ1-3; unclear D gene. V was pared by 3 bases and J by 0 bases, with 15 bases between. The CDR3 is 17 amino acids. Germline V gene lookup returns CDR1 WSHSY and CDR2 SAAADI. CDR3 sequence: CASSDLGRGTSGNTIYF. As DNA, the CDR3 is TGCGCCAGCAGTGACCTCGGTCGGGGAACCTCTGGAAACACCATATATTTT.

The chain uses TRBV6-5 and TRBJ2-1; unclear D gene. The CDR3 has 15 amino acids. Germline V gene data show CDR1 as MNHEY and CDR2 as SVGAGI. Deletions cut 2 bases from V and 8 bases from J, with 16 bases between. The CDR3 DNA follows: TGTGCCAGCAGTTACCGGGCCTTTGTGGTCGATGAGCAGTTCTTC. It yields the protein CASSYRAFVVDEQFF.

There are a few counts of this clonotype. This chain joins TRBV28 and TRBJ1-2; D is unclear. The CDR3 spans 17 residues. In germline, CDR1 is MDHEN, CDR2 SYDVKM. V dropped 2 bases and J dropped 5 bases, with 21 bases sitting between them. CDR3 sequence: CASSLEGPRVATYGYTF. DNA for the CDR3: TGTGCCAGCAGTTTAGAGGGTCCCAGAGTTGCTACTTATGGCTACACCTTC.

This clonotype has just a few counts. The chain carries TRBV7-6 and TRBJ2-5, with no clear D. There are 15 residues in the CDR3. In germline, CDR1 is SGHVS, CDR2 FNYEAQ. V lost 4 bases, J lost 2 bases, and 14 bases lay in between. The CDR3 nucleotides are TGTGCCAGCAGCTCGTCCCGGGCCAAACAAGAGACCCAGTACTTC. Protein sequence: CASSSSRAKQETQYF.

The chain is built from TRBV6-1 and TRBJ1-1; tentative D call: TRBD1 (5 bases). The CDR3 contains 14 residues. Germline V gene sequence: CDR1 MNHNS, CDR2 SASEGT. The germline V and J ends were trimmed by 6 bases and 3 bases, with 14 bases remaining between them. The CDR3 region has the DNA TGTGCCAGCAGCCGGGGGGGGAAGTACACTGAAGCTTTCTTT. Translation gives CASSRGGKYTEAFF.

This clonotype was observed a handful of times. The J gene is TRBJ2-7, the V gene TRBV20-1, with a weak D call TRBD1 (6 bases). Germline V gene sequence: CDR1 DFQATT, CDR2 SNEGSKA (reference sequence). The CDR3 sequence is 14 residues long. V lost 6 bases and J lost 4, with 19 bases in between. CDR3 residues: CSAVPLTTGYEQYF. The CDR3 DNA sequence: TGCAGTGCCGTTCCCCTCACGACAGGTTACGAGCAGTACTTC.

V and J are TRBV20-1 and TRBJ2-2; TRBD2 agrees at 8 bases. Trimming took 4 bases from V and 0 from J; bases not matched to a gene: 10. The CDR3 consists of 17 residues. The germline V gene has CDR1 DFQATT and CDR2 SNEGSKA (reference sequence). CDR3 nucleotides: TGCAGTGCTAAGCGGGAGAGAAAATACTCGAACACCGGGGAGCTGTTTTTT. Translation gives CSAKRERKYSNTGELFF.

The chain joins TRBV2 to TRBJ1-5; D might be TRBD1 (6 bases). The V gene's germline CDR1 is SNHLY and CDR2 FYNNEI. The CDR3 contains 15 residues. Trimming took 6 bases from V and 7 from J, leaving 19 bases between them. The CDR3 DNA follows: TGTGCCAGCAGGGATTCGGGGGCGACGGAGCAGCCCCAGCATTTT. Its protein is CASRDSGATEQPQHF.

The chain links TRBV20-1 to TRBJ1-2; perhaps TRBD1 as D (6 bases). The germline V gene has CDR1 DFQATT and CDR2 SNEGSKA (reference sequence). This CDR3 spans 14 amino acids. The V end lost 5 bases, the J end lost 1 base, and 14 bases lay between the germline ends. The CDR3: CSAGNRDGNYGYTF. Here the CDR3 DNA reads TGCAGTGCTGGAAACAGGGACGGTAACTATGGCTACACCTTC.

This clonotype was observed once. The genes are TRBV2 and TRBJ2-1; D not resolved. Trimming cost V 3 bases and J 5 bases, with 11 bases left between them. The V gene's germline CDR1 is SNHLY and CDR2 FYNNEI. The CDR3 runs to 14 residues. CDR3: CASSEGQGNNEQFF. DNA of the CDR3: TGTGCCAGCAGTGAGGGCCAAGGGAACAATGAGCAGTTCTTC.

The chain has TRBV14 and TRBJ2-7; maybe TRBD1 (6 bases). Per germline, CDR1 SGHDN and CDR2 FVKESK. The CDR3 has 16 residues. V lost 4 bases, J lost 2 bases, and 18 bases lay in between. CDR3 amino acids: CASSPKWGTMAYEQYF. Written as DNA, the CDR3 is TGTGCCAGCAGCCCCAAGTGGGGGACAATGGCCTACGAGCAGTACTTC.

This rearrangement joins TRBV28 to TRBJ2-1; 8 bases match TRBD1. Trimming cost V 6 bases and J 1 base; bases outside gene matches: 8. In germline, CDR1 is MDHEN, CDR2 SYDVKM. The CDR3 length is 16 residues. The CDR3 here is CASSPSQGASYNEQFF. As DNA, the CDR3 is TGTGCCAGCAGCCCATCCCAGGGGGCTTCCTACAATGAGCAGTTCTTC.

This chain uses TRBV6-1 with TRBJ2-5, with D unresolved. Germline V gives CDR1 MNHNS, CDR2 SASEGT. CDR3 length: 15 residues. The germline V and J ends were trimmed by 6 bases and 4 bases, with 18 bases remaining between them. The CDR3 nucleotides read TGTGCCAGCAGGCGACACACGTTACTGGGAGAGACCCAGTACTTC. This translates into CASRRHTLLGETQYF.

In this sample, this clonotype turned up once. No conserved phenylalanine or tryptophan is present at the end of the CDR3, so a read error is the likely explanation. The chain carries TRBV6-1 and TRBJ2-2; 7 bases match TRBD1. The CDR3 extends over 14 amino acids. Germline V lookup: CDR1 MNHNS, CDR2 SASEGT. V lost 5 bases, J lost 4 bases, and 4 bases stayed unmatched. The CDR3: CASSRDSPTGELFL. The CDR3 DNA is TGTGCCAGCAGTCGGGACAGCCCCACCGGGGAGCTGTTTCTT.

V is TRBV7-3 and J is TRBJ2-2; D is ambiguous. The CDR3 is 16 residues long. Deletions cut 4 bases from V and 0 bases from J, with 12 bases between. The germline V gene encodes CDR1 SGHTA and CDR2 FQGTGA. CDR3 nucleotide sequence: TGTGCCAGCAGCTCGCTAGTCACTTCGAACACCGGGGAGCTGTTTTTT. Amino acids: CASSSLVTSNTGELFF.

This chain links TRBV7-3 with TRBJ2-7; 15 bases agree with TRBD2. The ends lost 5 bases at V and 5 bases at J; junction bases unmatched: 4. In germline, CDR1 is SGHTA, CDR2 FQGTGA. This CDR3 region has 15 residues. CDR3 region: CASSVGTSGRNEQYF. CDR3 coding DNA: TGTGCCAGCAGCGTGGGGACTAGCGGGAGGAACGAGCAGTACTTC.

There are a few counts of this clonotype. The chain employs TRBV30 and TRBJ2-2; tentative D call: TRBD1 (5 bases). The germline V gene encodes CDR1 GTSNPN and CDR2 SVGIG (reference sequence). The CDR3 loop spans 13 amino acids. The V end lost 2 bases, the J end lost 3 bases, and 7 bases lay between the germline ends. The CDR3 loop reads CAWSRQYTGELFF. DNA of the CDR3: TGTGCCTGGAGTAGACAGTACACCGGGGAGCTGTTTTTT.

This chain links TRBV10-2 with TRBJ1-1, with D perhaps TRBD1 (5 bases). This CDR3 region has 15 residues. V dropped 3 bases and J dropped 4 bases, with 15 bases sitting between them. Germline CDR1 WSHSY, CDR2 SAAADI. The CDR3 coding sequence is TGCGCCAGCAGTGAAACACCCGTGGGGACCACTGAAGCTTTCTTT. The encoded protein is CASSETPVGTTEAFF.

This sequence joins TRBV20-1 and TRBJ1-5; the D gene is possibly TRBD1 (5 bases). Trimming took 6 bases from V and 2 from J, leaving 14 bases between them. The CDR3 contains 14 residues. Germline-derived CDR1 and CDR2 are DFQATT and SNEGSKA (reference sequence). The CDR3 DNA reads TGCAGTGCCCAGAGGGGCTATGGCAATCAGCCCCAGCATTTT. Translation: CSAQRGYGNQPQHF.

The gene calls are TRBV20-1 and TRBJ1-5, with unresolved D. Germline V gene lookup returns CDR1 DFQATT and CDR2 SNEGSKA (reference sequence). CDR3 size: 14 residues. Trimming shortened V by 3 bases and J by 0 bases, and 9 bases separated the two germline ends. CDR3: CSASPRSSNQPQHF. CDR3 DNA: TGCAGTGCTAGCCCCAGGAGTAGCAATCAGCCCCAGCATTTT.

In this sample, this clonotype turned up once. The V and J genes are TRBV7-3 and TRBJ2-2, with D possibly TRBD1 on 6 matching bases. The CDR3 has 13 residues. Germline CDR1 reads SGHTA; CDR2 reads FQGTGA. The V end lost 5 bases, the J end lost 6 bases, and 10 bases lay between the germline ends. DNA for the CDR3: TGTGCCAGCAGCCGAACAGGGTCCGGGGAGCTGTTTTTT. It encodes CASSRTGSGELFF. Full variable domain (missing parts from reference TRBV7-3 and TRBJ2-2): GAGVSQTPSNKVTEKGKYVELRCDPISGHTALYWYRQSLGQGPEFLIYFQGTGAADDSGLPNDRFFAVRPEGSVSTLKIQRTERGDSAVYLCASSRTGSGELFFGEGSRLTVL.

This clonotype was counted a few times. This sequence joins TRBV19 and TRBJ1-5; a weak D match, TRBD1 (5 bases). The CDR3 loop spans 17 amino acids. The V end was cut by 6 bases, the J end by 2 bases, with 20 bases between. CDR1 LNHDA and CDR2 SQIVND come from the germline V gene (reference sequence). CDR3 loop: CASRQAGTTGGNQPQHF. The DNA for the CDR3 is TGTGCCAGTAGGCAGGCCGGGACCACGGGGGGCAATCAGCCCCAGCATTTT.